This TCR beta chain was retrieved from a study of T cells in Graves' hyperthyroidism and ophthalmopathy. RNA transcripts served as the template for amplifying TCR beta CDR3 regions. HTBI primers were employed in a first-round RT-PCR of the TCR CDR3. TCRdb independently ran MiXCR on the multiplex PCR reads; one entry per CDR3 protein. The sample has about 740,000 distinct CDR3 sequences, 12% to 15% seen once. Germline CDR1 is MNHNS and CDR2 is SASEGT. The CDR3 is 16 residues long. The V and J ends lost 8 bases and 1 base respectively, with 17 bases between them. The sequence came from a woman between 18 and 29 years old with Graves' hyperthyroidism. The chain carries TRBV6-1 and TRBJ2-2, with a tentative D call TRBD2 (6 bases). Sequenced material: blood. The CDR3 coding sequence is TGTGCCAGCCGGCGGGGAGATAGGCGGAACACCGGGGAGCTGTTTTTT. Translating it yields CASRRGDRRNTGELFF.